The 11 T cell receptor beta chains below all came from one sample that was sequenced in a study of graft-versus-host responses after intestinal transplantation. Profiled with immunoSEQ multiplex PCR; TCRdb holds only in-frame clones, not every one. Of about 15,000 clones in the sample, 67% are singletons; the top ten hold 7% to 9%. Graft samples were processed, releasing intraepithelial and lamina propria lymphocytes. The sample in question was ileum tissue, obtained roughly 720 days after intestinal transplantation. Receptors were obtained from a human patient who received an intestinal transplant, so some T cells may come from the graft donor.

DNA of the CDR3: TGTGCCAGCAGTGAACAGGGAGGGGAGCTGTTTTTT. Amino acid sequence: CASSEQGGELFF. V gene TRBV25-1 combines with J gene TRBJ2-2; a possible D gene is TRBD1 (5 bases). Deletions cut 2 bases from V and 8 bases from J, with 6 bases between. The CDR3 contains 12 residues. Germline V gene sequence: CDR1 MGHDK, CDR2 SYGVNS.

The V and J genes are TRBV5-1 and TRBJ2-3; possibly TRBD2 for D (5 bases). The length of the CDR3 is 12 residues. The germline V and J ends were trimmed by 3 bases and 8 bases, with 10 bases remaining between them. The germline V gene encodes CDR1 SGHRS and CDR2 YFSETQ. The chain's CDR3 is CASSYSRGTQYF. DNA of the CDR3: TGCGCCAGCAGCTATTCCCGGGGTACGCAGTATTTT.

This chain joins TRBV30 and TRBJ1-5, with TRBD1 as a possible D gene (5 bases). The germline V and J ends were trimmed by 0 bases and 5 bases, with 14 bases remaining between them. Germline V CDR1 and CDR2: GTSNPN, SVGIG (reference sequence). The CDR3 runs to 15 residues. The CDR3 nucleotides are TGTGCCTGGAGTGTCGGGGGTCGGGGCGATCAGCCCCAGCATTTT. Its translation is CAWSVGGRGDQPQHF.

This chain uses TRBV7-7 with TRBJ2-2; a weak D match, TRBD1 (6 bases). CDR3 length equals 15 residues. Trimming shortened V by 1 base and J by 6 bases, and 12 bases separated the two germline ends. The germline gives CDR1 SSHAT, CDR2 FNYEAQ (reference sequence). The CDR3 DNA is TGTGCCAGCAGCTTAGGGCAGGGGTTTGCCGGGGAGCTGTTTTTT. Its protein is CASSLGQGFAGELFF.

Written as DNA, the CDR3 is TGTGCCATCAGTGGTCGGACAGGGGACTCGAACACTGAAGCTTTCTTT. It is translated as CAISGRTGDSNTEAFF. The rearrangement links TRBV10-3 to TRBJ1-1; 9 bases match TRBD1. J lost 1 base, V lost 4 bases, and 7 bases had no gene match. The CDR3 extends over 16 amino acids. Germline loops: CDR1 ENHRY, CDR2 SYGVKD.

The chain joins TRBV9 to TRBJ2-7, with 7 bases lining up with TRBD1. The germline CDR1 and CDR2 sequences are SGDLS and YYNGEE. V trimming: 4 bases; J trimming: 2 bases; junction bases outside the gene matches: 6. This CDR3 region has 14 residues. The chain's CDR3 is CASSPRDSPYEQYF. The CDR3 DNA sequence: TGTGCCAGCAGCCCACGGGACAGTCCCTACGAGCAGTACTTC.

This clone was counted only a few times. The genes are TRBV7-2 and TRBJ1-6; a weak D match, TRBD1 (5 bases). The CDR3 is 11 amino acids. Germline V lookup: CDR1 SGHTA, CDR2 FQGNSA. V shed 5 bases and J shed 9 bases, with 5 bases lying between them. Here the CDR3 DNA reads TGTGCCAGCAGCCAGGGTTCACCCCTCCACTTT. This sequence encodes CASSQGSPLHF.

J is TRBJ1-5 and V is TRBV19, with D possibly matching TRBD1 (5 bases). This CDR3 comprises 13 residues. The ends were cut back, 5 bases at V and 5 bases at J, with 10 bases in the middle. Per the germline V gene, CDR1 is LNHDA and CDR2 is SQIVND (reference sequence). The CDR3 sequence: CASSFGRDQPQHF. The CDR3, as DNA: TGTGCCAGTAGTTTCGGCAGGGATCAGCCCCAGCATTTT.

This rearrangement joins TRBV11-2 to TRBJ1-5; 8 positions match TRBD1. Germline V CDR1 and CDR2: SGHAT, FQNNGV. This CDR3 spans 17 amino acids. V lost 5 bases to trimming and J lost 0 bases; unmatched junction nucleotides: 9. The CDR3 DNA reads TGTGCCAGCAGCGGACAGGGCCCCGATTATAGCAATCAGCCCCAGCATTTT. Translating gives CASSGQGPDYSNQPQHF.

The chain has TRBV11-3 and TRBJ1-1; D is unresolved. The CDR3 consists of 15 residues. Trimming cost V 5 bases and J 4 bases, with 17 bases left between them. The germline gives CDR1 SGHNT, CDR2 YENEEA. The CDR3 DNA reads TGTGCCAGCAGCCCAAAGACAATTTTTGGCACTGAAGCTTTCTTT. Encoded protein: CASSPKTIFGTEAFF.

J is TRBJ1-2 and V is TRBV19; TRBD1 matches 10 bases. The germline gives CDR1 LNHDA, CDR2 SQIVND (reference sequence). The J segment lost 6 bases and the V segment lost 2 bases, leaving 6 bases of the junction unmatched. The CDR3 sequence is 15 residues long. The CDR3 sequence is CASSIMGQGRDGYTF. DNA for the CDR3: TGTGCCAGTAGTATAATGGGACAGGGGAGGGATGGCTACACCTTC.